The 31 T cell receptor beta chains reported below all come from one sample, sequenced in a study of T cell responses to AZD1222 COVID-19 vaccine. Some clones are missing from TCRdb's copy, which holds only in-frame ones; the method was immunoSEQ multiplex PCR. The sample shows 60,000 to 85,000 clones, 85% of them seen only once. Material: peripheral blood, obtained on day 0 of AZD1222 vaccination. These receptors all come from an adult in good health.

V and J are TRBV6-5 and TRBJ2-1; the D is unclear. Per germline, CDR1 MNHEY and CDR2 SVGAGI. V lost 4 bases to trimming and J lost 4 bases, with 5 bases between them. The CDR3 consists of 12 residues. The CDR3 here is CASSLPYNEQFF. In DNA, the CDR3 is TGTGCCAGCAGTTTACCATACAATGAGCAGTTCTTC.

The chain employs TRBV7-2 and TRBJ1-4; a weak D match, TRBD1 (6 bases). Germline V CDR1 and CDR2: SGHTA, FQGNSA. The V end was cut by 1 base, the J end by 7 bases, with 13 bases between. There are 15 residues in the CDR3. CDR3: CASSLEWGRREKLFF. The CDR3 DNA is TGTGCCAGCAGCTTAGAGTGGGGGCGGCGTGAAAAACTGTTTTTT.

The chain recombines TRBV5-1 with TRBJ2-4, with D unresolved. Germline V gives CDR1 SGHRS, CDR2 YFSETQ. Trimming left V 1 base short and J 6 bases short, with 17 bases between. CDR3 size: 16 residues. The CDR3 DNA follows: TGCGCCAGCAGCTTGTATTCCCCGGGTCGACGAAACATTCAGTACTTC. Translated, it gives CASSLYSPGRRNIQYF.

The chain joins TRBV6-5 to TRBJ2-7; D not certain. Trimming removed 7 bases from V and 3 bases from J, with 13 bases in between. This CDR3 is built from 13 residues. The germline V gene encodes CDR1 MNHEY and CDR2 SVGAGI. CDR3 residues: CASMRQVGYEQYF. The CDR3 coding sequence is TGTGCCAGCATGAGGCAGGTAGGCTACGAGCAGTACTTC.

The chain has TRBV10-2 and TRBJ1-2; 7 bases match TRBD1. CDR1 and CDR2 from the germline V gene are WSHSY and SAAADI. Trimming took 5 bases from V and 8 from J; bases not matched to a gene: 11. The CDR3 is 14 residues long. The CDR3 spells CASSRDRDYFGYTF. The CDR3 DNA is TGCGCCAGCAGTAGGGACAGAGATTACTTCGGCTACACCTTC.

The chain uses TRBV2 and TRBJ1-6, with no clear D. This CDR3 is built from 12 residues. Germline V lookup: CDR1 SNHLY, CDR2 FYNNEI. Trimming cost V 6 bases and J 9 bases, with 9 bases left between them. The CDR3 sequence: CASRDWTSPLHF. CDR3 sequence (DNA): TGTGCCAGCAGGGACTGGACTTCACCCCTCCACTTT.

This chain links TRBV6-5 with TRBJ1-5, with a possible D match to TRBD1 (5 bases). CDR1 and CDR2 from the germline V gene are MNHEY and SVGAGI. Trimming removed 2 bases from V and 9 bases from J, with 14 bases in between. This CDR3 is built from 14 residues. The CDR3 nucleotides read TGTGCCAGCAGTTACGGGACCCGGGGATCGCCCCAGCATTTT. Translating it yields CASSYGTRGSPQHF.

This chain links TRBV3-1 (or the pseudogene TRBV3-2) with TRBJ1-2; 7 nucleotides line up with TRBD1. Per the germline V gene, CDR1 is LGHDT and CDR2 is YNNKEL (reference sequence). J was trimmed by 10 bases and V by 4 bases; bases with no gene match: 3. The CDR3 contains 11 residues. In DNA form, the CDR3 reads TGTGCCAGCAGCCTGGGACAGCTCTACACCTTC. This sequence encodes CASSLGQLYTF.

The chain joins TRBV9 to TRBJ2-3; D is unclear. The V gene lost 4 bases and the J gene lost 6 bases, with 12 bases spanning the gap. From germline, CDR1 is SGDLS and CDR2 YYNGEE. The CDR3 length is 13 residues. CDR3: CASSSQDYDTQYF. Written as DNA, the CDR3 is TGTGCCAGCAGCTCCCAGGATTACGATACGCAGTATTTT.

The chain has TRBV25-1 and TRBJ2-7; TRBD1 aligns across 7 bases. V lost 8 bases, J lost 4 bases, and 8 bases stayed unmatched. This CDR3 is 13 amino acids long. CDR1 and CDR2 (germline): MGHDK, SYGVNS. CDR3 sequence reads: CASEDRVNYEQYF. In nucleotides, the CDR3 is TGTGCCAGCGAAGACAGGGTAAATTACGAGCAGTACTTC.

The chain has TRBV29-1 and TRBJ1-2, with 9 bases matching TRBD1. The CDR3 is 13 amino acids. Germline loops: CDR1 SQVTM, CDR2 ANQGSEA. Trimming at V came to 4 bases and at J to 7 bases, leaving 7 bases not matched to a gene. The CDR3 reads CSVGYDRGIGYTF. DNA of the CDR3: TGCAGCGTTGGGTACGACAGGGGGATTGGCTACACCTTC.

In nucleotides, the CDR3 is TGTGCCAGTAGGCGGGGGACGGGGGATGGCACAGATACGCAGTATTTT. This encodes CASRRGTGDGTDTQYF. The chain links TRBV19 to TRBJ2-3; 7 bases line up with TRBD2. This CDR3 has 16 residues. Germline CDR1 and CDR2: LNHDA and SQIVND (reference sequence). After removal of 6 bases from V and 1 base from J, the junction contained 10 bases not matched to a gene.

This chain uses TRBV5-5 with TRBJ2-6; the D is unclear. Trimming took 5 bases from V and 4 from J, leaving 16 bases between them. The CDR3 is made up of 16 amino acids. Germline CDR1 is SGHKS and CDR2 is YYEKEE (reference sequence). CDR3 in DNA: TGTGCCAGCAGTTTAGGCGGTAACGCCGGGGCCAACGTCCTGACTTTC. Translation: CASSLGGNAGANVLTF.

This clone was observed a few times. V usage is TRBV7-3 and J usage is TRBJ1-1, with D possibly being TRBD1 (5 bases). Trimming took off 5 bases at V and 1 base at J, with 11 bases between the two ends. CDR1 is SGHTA, CDR2 FQGTGA, per germline. CDR3 length: 14 amino acids. CDR3 in amino acids: CASSADSGNTEAFF. The CDR3 coding sequence is TGTGCCAGCAGCGCCGACAGCGGGAACACTGAAGCTTTCTTT.

The chain joins TRBV5-8 to TRBJ1-6; D gene ambiguous. CDR1 is SGHTS and CDR2 is YDEGEE in the germline V gene. The CDR3 covers 17 residues. V was trimmed by 0 bases and J by 5 bases, leaving 15 bases between them. The CDR3 protein is CASSLGLSGVNNSPLHF. Written as DNA, the CDR3 is TGTGCCAGCAGCTTGGGACTCTCGGGAGTGAATAATTCACCCCTCCACTTT.

This clone was detected a few times. This rearrangement joins TRBV3-1 (or the pseudogene TRBV3-2) to TRBJ1-2; D uncertain. The CDR3 is made up of 14 amino acids. V was pared by 4 bases and J by 3 bases, with 12 bases between. Germline-derived CDR1 and CDR2 are LGHDT and YNNKEL (reference sequence). CDR3 nucleotides: TGTGCCAGCAGCCCGTCTGACAAGGACTATGGCTACACCTTC. Translating it yields CASSPSDKDYGYTF.

The chain is built from TRBV14 and TRBJ1-2; D gene ambiguous. This CDR3 has 15 amino acids. Looked up from germline, CDR1 is SGHDN and CDR2 is FVKESK. The V and J ends lost 0 bases and 4 bases respectively, with 12 bases between them. The chain's CDR3 is CASSQDRRALYGYTF. In nucleotides, the CDR3 is TGTGCCAGCAGCCAAGACCGTCGGGCCCTCTATGGCTACACCTTC.

V is TRBV3-1 (or the pseudogene TRBV3-2) and J is TRBJ1-4, with D possibly TRBD1 on 5 matching bases. Germline assignment: CDR1 LGHDT and CDR2 YNNKEL (reference sequence). Trimming left V 1 base short and J 6 bases short, with 9 bases between. CDR3 size: 14 residues. The CDR3 is CASSQAQDHEKLFF. CDR3 sequence (DNA): TGTGCCAGCAGCCAAGCACAGGACCATGAAAAACTGTTTTTT.

V is TRBV5-4 and J is TRBJ2-7, with TRBD2 as a possible D gene (5 bases). The CDR3 contains 13 residues. The V end lost 4 bases, the J end lost 8 bases, and 16 bases lay between the germline ends. CDR1 and CDR2 (germline): SGHNT, YYREEE (reference sequence). In DNA form, the CDR3 reads TGTGCCAGCAGCCGTGAGGGTCTACAAAAGCAGTACTTC. This gives the protein CASSREGLQKQYF.

This clone was counted a single time. Being one base from a much bigger clone, this may be a read error. V usage is TRBV6-5 and J usage is TRBJ1-2, with a weak D call TRBD1 (6 bases). The germline gives CDR1 MNHEY, CDR2 SVGAGI. Deletions cut 6 bases from V and 2 bases from J, with 10 bases between. This CDR3 is 13 amino acids long. The DNA for the CDR3 is TGTGCCAGCAGCTCGGACAGCAACTATGGCTACACCTTC. Translated: CASSSDSNYGYTF.

This chain uses TRBV5-5 with TRBJ2-7; D might be TRBD2 (5 bases). CDR1 is SGHKS and CDR2 is YYEKEE in the germline V gene (reference sequence). The CDR3 contains 16 residues. Trimming cost V 0 bases and J 0 bases, with 13 bases left between them. CDR3 in amino acids: CASSLVPSGSSYEQYF. The CDR3 DNA reads TGTGCCAGCAGCTTGGTCCCCAGCGGTAGCTCCTACGAGCAGTACTTC.

Comment on this clone: The junction departs from germline at one end; a sequencing error may be responsible. V is TRBV7-9 and J is TRBJ2-1, with 14 bases lining up with TRBD2. CDR3 length equals 13 residues. The germline gives CDR1 SEHNR, CDR2 FQNEAQ (reference sequence). The DNA for the CDR3 is TGTGCCAGCAGCTTGGGGACTAGCGGGAGTAGGATCTTC. It yields the protein CASSLGTSGSRIF. Using reference TRBV7-9 and TRBJ2-1 for the parts outside the CDR3, the full variable domain is DTGVSQNPRHKITKRGQNVTFRCDPISEHNRLYWYRQTLGQGPEFLTYFQNEAQLEKSRLLSDRFSAERPKGSFSTLEIQRTEQGDSAMYLCASSLGTSGSRIFGPGTRLTVL.

The chain recombines TRBV7-2 with TRBJ2-1; maybe TRBD2 (5 bases). Trimming stripped 8 bases from V and 5 bases from J, with 13 bases between. Germline V CDR1 and CDR2: SGHTA, FQGNSA. The length of the CDR3 is 13 residues. The CDR3, as DNA: TGTGCCAGCGCCCCGGGCGGGCACAATGAGCAGTTCTTC. Its translation is CASAPGGHNEQFF.

This rearrangement joins TRBV27 to TRBJ1-1; a weak D match, TRBD1 (6 bases). The CDR3 loop spans 15 amino acids. The V end was cut by 2 bases, the J end by 5 bases, with 15 bases between. The germline V gene has CDR1 MNHEY and CDR2 SMNVEV (reference sequence). CDR3 nucleotides: TGTGCCAGCAGTTTAAAAGGGAGGGGGGGAACTGAAGCTTTCTTT. This sequence encodes CASSLKGRGGTEAFF.

The CDR3 region is CASSLIVGRDEKLFF. The CDR3 DNA is TGTGCCAGCAGCTTAATTGTAGGGCGGGATGAAAAACTGTTTTTT. J is TRBJ1-4 and V is TRBV7-9; no clear D. V was shortened by 2 bases and J by 6 bases, with 13 bases between the two germline ends. Per germline, CDR1 SEHNR and CDR2 FQNEAQ (reference sequence). The CDR3 sequence is 15 residues long.

This clone was recorded a few times. The gene calls are TRBV5-1 and TRBJ2-3; no reliable D call. Trimming left V 6 bases short and J 8 bases short, with 19 bases between. This CDR3 region has 14 residues. Germline-derived CDR1 and CDR2 are SGHRS and YFSETQ. Written as DNA, the CDR3 is TGCGCCAGCACCCACCCAGGTCGGTCGGCTACGCAGTATTTT. This codes for CASTHPGRSATQYF.

The chain couples TRBV11-3 to TRBJ1-1, with no clear D. Trimming stripped 1 base from V and 2 bases from J, with 8 bases between. Germline CDR1 is SGHNT and CDR2 is YENEEA. The CDR3 runs 14 residues. CDR3 bases: TGTGCCAGCAGCTTAGGAGGACTTAACACTGAAGCTTTCTTT. This sequence encodes CASSLGGLNTEAFF. Variable domain in full (rest from reference TRBV11-3 and TRBJ1-1): EAGVVQSPRYKIIEKKQPVAFWCNPISGHNTLYWYLQNLGQGPELLIRYENEEAVDDSQLPKDRFSAERLKGVDSTLKIQPAELGDSAVYLCASSLGGLNTEAFFGQGTRLTVV.

V gene TRBV5-4 combines with J gene TRBJ1-6; 7 nucleotides align to TRBD1. Unmatched junction bases numbered 9, after V lost 3 bases and J lost 9 bases. The CDR3 has 15 residues. The germline V gene has CDR1 SGHNT and CDR2 YYREEE (reference sequence). CDR3 sequence: CASSSQQGTSSPLHF. The CDR3 nucleotides are TGTGCCAGCAGCTCCCAACAGGGGACGAGTTCACCCCTCCACTTT.

This rearrangement joins TRBV14 to TRBJ1-3, with D unresolved. Germline lookup yields CDR1 SGHDN and CDR2 FVKESK. The CDR3 spans 16 residues. V dropped 1 base and J dropped 4 bases, with 14 bases sitting between them. CDR3 sequence reads: CASSQVLSAKGNTIYF. CDR3 DNA: TGTGCCAGCAGCCAAGTCTTGAGCGCGAAAGGAAACACCATATATTTT.

This chain connects TRBV2 to TRBJ1-1, with TRBD1 matching 7 bases. The germline V gene encodes CDR1 SNHLY and CDR2 FYNNEI. This CDR3 comprises 13 residues. Trimming removed 6 bases from V and 7 bases from J; junction bases left unmatched: 8. CDR3 loop: CASRVDREIEAFF. As DNA, the CDR3 is TGTGCCAGCAGGGTCGACAGGGAGATTGAAGCTTTCTTT.

The chain uses TRBV30 and TRBJ1-2, with TRBD1 as a possible D gene (5 bases). The CDR3 length is 12 residues. Between the trimmed V and J ends, which lost 3 bases and 8 bases, there was a span of 13 bases. Germline-derived CDR1 and CDR2 are GTSNPN and SVGIG (reference sequence). This chain's CDR3 is CAWSSQGRGYTF. The CDR3 bases are TGTGCCTGGAGCTCCCAGGGCCGGGGCTACACCTTC.